This is a list of T cell receptor beta chains from one sample in a study of OX40 agonist ivuxolimab in advanced cancers. Some clones are missing from TCRdb's copy, which holds only in-frame ones; the method was immunoSEQ multiplex PCR. This table holds about 64,000 clones, roughly 87% found once. Source: CD4+ or CD8+ T cells sorted from blood, taken in a trial of the OX40 agonist ivuxolimab. Source of these receptors: an adult with an advanced solid tumor such as melanoma, head and neck, liver or kidney cancer. Each CDR3 is given with its conserved first and last residue. Each record gives: clone size, J gene, D gene, V gene, CDR3 DNA, CDR3 protein. A D gene is named only where the DNA matches it firmly. Some rows have no size entry. The others give once, few or many, or a class for an expanded clone.

abundance: NA; j_gene: TRBJ2-2; d_gene: TRBD1; v_gene: TRBV19; CDR3nt: TGTGCCAGTAAGGGACAGGGGGCGATCGGGGAGCTGTTTTTT; CDR3aa: CASKGQGAIGELFF
abundance: NA; j_gene: TRBJ2-7; d_gene: NA; v_gene: TRBV30; CDR3nt: TGTGCCGCATTCCGGGACCCTTCGGAGCAGTACTTC; CDR3aa: CAAFRDPSEQYF
abundance: NA; j_gene: TRBJ2-7; d_gene: NA; v_gene: TRBV27; CDR3nt: TGTGCCAGCCGGGACTCCACCTACGAGCAGTACTTC; CDR3aa: CASRDSTYEQYF
abundance: NA; j_gene: TRBJ1-3; d_gene: NA; v_gene: TRBV7-2; CDR3nt: TGTGCCAGCAGCTTAGAGGCGGGAAACACCATATATTTT; CDR3aa: CASSLEAGNTIYF
abundance: NA; j_gene: TRBJ1-5; d_gene: NA; v_gene: TRBV7-2; CDR3nt: TGTGCCAGCAGCTTACGACAGAAACAGCCCCAGCATTTT; CDR3aa: CASSLRQKQPQHF
abundance: NA; j_gene: TRBJ2-3; d_gene: TRBD1; v_gene: TRBV30; CDR3nt: TGTGCCTGGGTCCATGGGACAGGGGTCACAGATACGCAGTATTTT; CDR3aa: CAWVHGTGVTDTQYF
abundance: NA; j_gene: TRBJ1-1; d_gene: NA; v_gene: TRBV7-3; CDR3nt: TGTGCCAGCACCCAGGGCCCGGGGGCGAACACTGAAGCTTTCTTT; CDR3aa: CASTQGPGANTEAFF
abundance: NA; j_gene: TRBJ2-3; d_gene: TRBD2; v_gene: TRBV5-1; CDR3nt: TGCGCCAGCAGCTTGGCCGTAGCGGGAGGTACAGATACGCAGTATTTT; CDR3aa: CASSLAVAGGTDTQYF
abundance: NA; j_gene: TRBJ1-1; d_gene: NA; v_gene: TRBV7-2; CDR3nt: TGTGCCAGCAAGATCGACAGGAACACTGAAGCTTTCTTT; CDR3aa: CASKIDRNTEAFF
abundance: NA; j_gene: TRBJ2-3; d_gene: NA; v_gene: TRBV12-5; CDR3nt: TGTGCTAGTGGTTTAGCGTTTACGCAGTATTTT; CDR3aa: CASGLAFTQYF
abundance: NA; j_gene: TRBJ2-5; d_gene: NA; v_gene: TRBV7-2; CDR3nt: TGTGCCAGCAGCTTAGCTGGGCACCAAGAGACCCAGTACTTC; CDR3aa: CASSLAGHQETQYF
abundance: NA; j_gene: TRBJ2-5; d_gene: NA; v_gene: TRBV14; CDR3nt: TGTGCCAGCAGCCCGGGACATACCTGGGGGACCCAGTACTTC; CDR3aa: CASSPGHTWGTQYF
abundance: NA; j_gene: TRBJ2-3; d_gene: NA; v_gene: TRBV2; CDR3nt: TGTGCCAGCATGGAACTTAGCACAGATACGCAGTATTTT; CDR3aa: CASMELSTDTQYF
abundance: NA; j_gene: TRBJ2-2; d_gene: NA; v_gene: TRBV2; CDR3nt: TGTGCCAGCAGTTCCGACAGTGCAACCGGGAGGCTGTTTTTT; CDR3aa: CASSSDSATGRLFF
abundance: NA; j_gene: TRBJ2-1; d_gene: TRBD1; v_gene: TRBV5-1; CDR3nt: TGCGCCAGCAGCTGGGGGGACAGGGAGGCTGAGCAGTTCTTC; CDR3aa: CASSWGDREAEQFF
abundance: once; j_gene: TRBJ2-5; d_gene: NA; v_gene: TRBV30; CDR3nt: TGTGCCTGGAGTGTCGGTGGGGCAGGGGAGACCCAGTACTTC; CDR3aa: CAWSVGGAGETQYF
abundance: NA; j_gene: TRBJ1-1; d_gene: NA; v_gene: TRBV7-2; CDR3nt: TGTGCCAGCAGCCTAGGGGGGGATTCGAAGACTGAAGCTTTCTTT; CDR3aa: CASSLGGDSKTEAFF
abundance: NA; j_gene: TRBJ2-7; d_gene: NA; v_gene: TRBV28; CDR3nt: TGTGCCAGCAGGCCCCTCGTTACCTACGAGCAGTACTTC; CDR3aa: CASRPLVTYEQYF
abundance: NA; j_gene: TRBJ1-2; d_gene: TRBD1; v_gene: TRBV2; CDR3nt: TGTGCCAGCAGTAACGACAGGGGGAACGGCTACACCTTC; CDR3aa: CASSNDRGNGYTF
abundance: NA; j_gene: TRBJ1-2; d_gene: NA; v_gene: TRBV28; CDR3nt: TGTGCCAGCAGCTGGGTGGGTAACTATGGCTACACCTTC; CDR3aa: CASSWVGNYGYTF
abundance: once; j_gene: TRBJ2-2; d_gene: TRBD2; v_gene: TRBV7-8; CDR3nt: TGTGCCAGCAGCTTAGGGGTGGGACTAGCGGCCACCGGGGAGCTGTTTTTT; CDR3aa: CASSLGVGLAATGELFF
abundance: few; j_gene: TRBJ1-1; d_gene: NA; v_gene: TRBV19; CDR3nt: TGTGCCAGTAGTATACAGGCGAACACTGAAGCTTTCTTT; CDR3aa: CASSIQANTEAFF
abundance: NA; j_gene: TRBJ1-2; d_gene: NA; v_gene: TRBV19; CDR3nt: TGTGCCAGTAGTATAGACCGGGACGGAAGGTATGGAGGCTACACCTTC; CDR3aa: CASSIDRDGRYGGYTF
abundance: once; j_gene: TRBJ2-3; d_gene: NA; v_gene: TRBV7-2; CDR3nt: TGTGCCAGCAGCCCCGAGGAAGGGAGAGGTGATACGCAGTATTTT; CDR3aa: CASSPEEGRGDTQYF
abundance: once; j_gene: TRBJ1-6; d_gene: NA; v_gene: TRBV7-8; CDR3nt: TGTGCCAGCAGCTTAGAAGCCCCGGGAAATTCACCCCTCCACTTT; CDR3aa: CASSLEAPGNSPLHF
abundance: NA; j_gene: TRBJ2-5; d_gene: NA; v_gene: TRBV7-2; CDR3nt: TGTGCCAGCAGACAAGACGGCGCTGCGGGGACCCAGTACTTC; CDR3aa: CASRQDGAAGTQYF
abundance: NA; j_gene: TRBJ2-3; d_gene: NA; v_gene: TRBV25-1; CDR3nt: TGTGCCAGCAGCCTGGGGGGTGGGGTCACAGATACGCAGTATTTT; CDR3aa: CASSLGGGVTDTQYF
abundance: NA; j_gene: TRBJ2-7; d_gene: NA; v_gene: TRBV7-9; CDR3nt: TGTGCCAGCAGCTTAGGCTCCTACGAGCAGTACTTC; CDR3aa: CASSLGSYEQYF